There are many counts of the clone carrying this T cell receptor (beta chain). This sample was taken from a study of identical twins. Each CDR3 protein gets one entry after TCRdb re-called the 5' RACE reads with MiXCR. The table has 350,000 to 400,000 distinct CDR3 sequences, roughly 10% seen once; the top ten hold over 7%. Germline loops: CDR1 PRHDT, CDR2 FYEKMQ (reference sequence). V gave up 5 bases and J gave up 7 bases, with 12 bases separating them. This CDR3 has 13 residues. This chain joins TRBV13 and TRBJ2-1, with D maybe TRBD1 (6 bases). This sequence was found in a woman in her fifties or sixties in good health. Material for sequencing was naive T cells sorted from blood. CDR3 sequence reads: CASSGTPLNEQFF. DNA of the CDR3: TGTGCCAGCAGCGGGACACCACTTAATGAGCAGTTCTTC.